Listed below are T cell receptor beta chains from one sample, sequenced in a study of T cell repertoires in cytomegalovirus infection. MiXCR, applied by TCRdb to the reads, yields one record per CDR3 protein. Among 250,000 to 300,000 distinct CDR3 sequences listed, under 30% were seen once. Sequenced: PBMCs. These receptors were collected from a human donor in good health (CMV status not recorded). Some clones in this sample may be carry-over from other donors' samples. The CDR3 runs from the conserved cysteine through the conserved F or W. A D gene is named only where the DNA matches it firmly. Clone size is not always given. Where it is, it says once, few, many or a class for expanded clones.

cdr3_nt: TGTGCCAGCAGTTTGTTAGGGTTCTATGGCTATACCTTC
cdr3_aa: CASSLLGFYGYTF
v_call: TRBV12-3/TRBV12-4
clone_size: .
d_call: .
j_call: TRBJ1-2

cdr3_nt: TGTGCCAGCAGTTTAGCGGGAGTAGGCGCAGCCTACGAGCAGTACTTC
cdr3_aa: CASSLAGVGAAYEQYF
v_call: TRBV12-3/TRBV12-4
clone_size: .
d_call: .
j_call: TRBJ2-7

cdr3_nt: TGCAGTCCTGGGGGGACGGAGACCCAGTACTTC
cdr3_aa: CSPGGTETQYF
v_call: TRBV20-1
clone_size: few
d_call: .
j_call: TRBJ2-5

cdr3_nt: TGTGCCAGCAGCTTAAGCCGGGGAAGCACAGATACGCAGTATTTT
cdr3_aa: CASSLSRGSTDTQYF
v_call: TRBV7-2
clone_size: many
d_call: .
j_call: TRBJ2-3

cdr3_nt: TGTGCCAGCAGTTTTCTAGCCGGGCCCCAACAGGAAAGTACGCAGTATTTT
cdr3_aa: CASSFLAGPQQESTQYF
v_call: TRBV28
clone_size: few
d_call: .
j_call: TRBJ2-3

cdr3_nt: TGCAGTGCTAGGGGATTTGAAAAACTGTTTTTT
cdr3_aa: CSARGFEKLFF
v_call: TRBV20-1
clone_size: .
d_call: .
j_call: TRBJ1-4

cdr3_nt: TGCAGTGCTAGAGACCTACTAGCGGGTACGCAGTATTTT
cdr3_aa: CSARDLLAGTQYF
v_call: TRBV20-1
clone_size: few
d_call: TRBD2
j_call: TRBJ2-3

cdr3_nt: TGTGCCAGCAAGTTAACTGAAGCTTTCTTT
cdr3_aa: CASKLTEAFF
v_call: TRBV6-8
clone_size: .
d_call: .
j_call: TRBJ1-1

cdr3_nt: TGCAGTGCTAGACGAGGTTCTGGGACAGAGGTCGAAGCTTTCTTT
cdr3_aa: CSARRGSGTEVEAFF
v_call: TRBV20-1
clone_size: .
d_call: TRBD1
j_call: TRBJ1-1

cdr3_nt: TGTGCCAGCAGTTCGAGGACTAGCGCGAACACCGGGGAGCTGTTTTTT
cdr3_aa: CASSSRTSANTGELFF
v_call: TRBV6-2/TRBV6-3
clone_size: .
d_call: TRBD2
j_call: TRBJ2-2

cdr3_nt: TGTGCCAGCAGTGAACAGGGGGGACTAGCGGGCGATGAGCAGTTCTTC
cdr3_aa: CASSEQGGLAGDEQFF
v_call: TRBV12-3/TRBV12-4
clone_size: many
d_call: TRBD2
j_call: TRBJ2-1

cdr3_nt: TGTGCCAGCAGCTTAGTGGCGGAAAGCTCCTACGAGCAGTACTTC
cdr3_aa: CASSLVAESSYEQYF
v_call: TRBV7-2
clone_size: many
d_call: .
j_call: TRBJ2-7

cdr3_nt: TGTGCCTGGATGTTCGGAAGCTATGAAGCTTTCTTT
cdr3_aa: CAWMFGSYEAFF
v_call: TRBV30
clone_size: few
d_call: .
j_call: TRBJ1-1

cdr3_nt: TGTGCCAGCTCCCCAACTGGACAGTCCTATAGCAATCAGCCCCAGCATTTT
cdr3_aa: CASSPTGQSYSNQPQHF
v_call: TRBV18
clone_size: .
d_call: .
j_call: TRBJ1-5

cdr3_nt: TGCAGCGTTGAGCACAGAGCCAAAAACATTCAGTACTTC
cdr3_aa: CSVEHRAKNIQYF
v_call: TRBV29-1
clone_size: .
d_call: .
j_call: TRBJ2-4

cdr3_nt: TGTGCCAGCAGAACCAGAGTAAGCACAGATACGCAGTATTTT
cdr3_aa: CASRTRVSTDTQYF
v_call: TRBV6-2/TRBV6-3
clone_size: .
d_call: .
j_call: TRBJ2-3

cdr3_nt: TGCAGTGCTAGAAGAATAGCGGGAGCTAATGAGCAGTTCTTC
cdr3_aa: CSARRIAGANEQFF
v_call: TRBV20-1
clone_size: few
d_call: TRBD2
j_call: TRBJ2-1

cdr3_nt: TGTGCCAGCAGCTTAGGCAAGCCTAGCGGGATATCAGATACGCAGTATTTT
cdr3_aa: CASSLGKPSGISDTQYF
v_call: TRBV7-9
clone_size: .
d_call: TRBD2
j_call: TRBJ2-3

cdr3_nt: TGTGCCAGCAAACCTAGCGGGAGGTTTGACGGGAGCACAGATACGCAGTATTTT
cdr3_aa: CASKPSGRFDGSTDTQYF
v_call: TRBV11-2
clone_size: few
d_call: TRBD2
j_call: TRBJ2-3

cdr3_nt: TGTGCCGTACGGTACAGGGGAACCGACTATGGCTACACCTTC
cdr3_aa: CAVRYRGTDYGYTF
v_call: TRBV7-2
clone_size: .
d_call: TRBD1
j_call: TRBJ1-2

cdr3_nt: TGTGCCAGCAGCTTAAACAGGGGCAATGAGCAGTTCTTC
cdr3_aa: CASSLNRGNEQFF
v_call: TRBV7-2
clone_size: many
d_call: TRBD1
j_call: TRBJ2-1

cdr3_nt: TGTGCCAGCAGCCCTGGACTCCCCCCCCATGAGCAGTTCTTC
cdr3_aa: CASSPGLPPHEQFF
v_call: TRBV7-4
clone_size: .
d_call: .
j_call: TRBJ2-1

cdr3_nt: TGTGCCAGCAGCTTAGCTTTCGATGAGCAGTTCTTC
cdr3_aa: CASSLAFDEQFF
v_call: TRBV7-2
clone_size: many
d_call: .
j_call: TRBJ2-1

cdr3_nt: TGTGCCAGCAGTTTATATAGGGTTTGGACTGAAGCTTTCTTT
cdr3_aa: CASSLYRVWTEAFF
v_call: TRBV28
clone_size: few
d_call: .
j_call: TRBJ1-1

cdr3_nt: TGTGCCAGTAACGGCGGGGCTTCCTACAATGAGCAGTTCTTC
cdr3_aa: CASNGGASYNEQFF
v_call: TRBV19
clone_size: .
d_call: .
j_call: TRBJ2-1

cdr3_nt: TGTGCCAGCAGTCTGACCGGGACGATGAACACTGAAGCTTTCTTT
cdr3_aa: CASSLTGTMNTEAFF
v_call: TRBV12-3/TRBV12-4
clone_size: few
d_call: .
j_call: TRBJ1-1

cdr3_nt: TGTGCCAGCAGTATGAGACACTACGAGCAGTACTTC
cdr3_aa: CASSMRHYEQYF
v_call: TRBV6-1
clone_size: .
d_call: .
j_call: TRBJ2-7

cdr3_nt: TGCGCCAGCAGCCAGGACAGGGGCTCGAGTTCACCCCTCCACTTT
cdr3_aa: CASSQDRGSSSPLHF
v_call: TRBV4-1
clone_size: few
d_call: TRBD1
j_call: TRBJ1-6

cdr3_nt: TGTGCCAGCAGTTTCCCTGGCCGGGAGCAGTACTTC
cdr3_aa: CASSFPGREQYF
v_call: TRBV28
clone_size: .
d_call: .
j_call: TRBJ2-7

cdr3_nt: TGTGCCAGCAGTTTACTCATCAGCGGAGGGAGGGTCGGTGAGCAGTTCTTC
cdr3_aa: CASSLLISGGRVGEQFF
v_call: TRBV6-2/TRBV6-3
clone_size: .
d_call: TRBD2
j_call: TRBJ2-1

cdr3_nt: TGCGCCAGCAGTGAGTCGACTCTGCGAAAATACCAGTACTTC
cdr3_aa: CASSESTLRKYQYF
v_call: TRBV10-2
clone_size: few
d_call: .
j_call: TRBJ2-5

cdr3_nt: TGTGCCAGCAGCCCGCGGGGGACAGGGTCCTACGAGCAGTACTTC
cdr3_aa: CASSPRGTGSYEQYF
v_call: TRBV7-2
clone_size: once
d_call: TRBD1
j_call: TRBJ2-7

cdr3_nt: TGTGCCAGCGGCCGGATGCGGGGGGATCAGCCCCAGCATTTT
cdr3_aa: CASGRMRGDQPQHF
v_call: TRBV2
clone_size: .
d_call: .
j_call: TRBJ1-5

cdr3_nt: TGTGCCAGCAGCTCGCAGAAGGGACGATCACCCCTCCACTTT
cdr3_aa: CASSSQKGRSPLHF
v_call: TRBV7-9
clone_size: .
d_call: .
j_call: TRBJ1-6

cdr3_nt: TGTGCCAGCAGCCGGGACAACTACAATGAGCAGTTCTTC
cdr3_aa: CASSRDNYNEQFF
v_call: TRBV7-3
clone_size: many
d_call: .
j_call: TRBJ2-1